This T cell receptor (beta chain) was profiled in a study of immune heterogeneity within non-small cell lung tumors. In this sample, this clonotype turned up a few times. Germline loops: CDR1 ENHRY, CDR2 SYGVKD. The CDR3 loop spans 13 amino acids. Trimming at V came to 9 bases and at J to 7 bases, leaving 5 bases not matched to a gene. Genomic DNA extracted from bulk tumor tissue served as template. A total of about 0.55 ug was used per sample. Doctors removed several biopsies from each primary tumor during surgery, keeping them far apart. Each patient presented with untreated, newly diagnosed non-small cell lung cancer and received curative surgery. For the TCR beta CDR3, multiplex PCR with 32 V and 13 J primers performed the amplification. TCRdb processed the multiplex PCR reads anew with MiXCR; each CDR3 protein has one entry. The sample comprises around 1,900 distinct CDR3 sequences, about 32% of which are singletons, and 13% rests with the top ten.

This TCR came from a woman aged 50 to 60 with non-small cell lung cancer. Sequencing was performed on lung tumor tissue. V usage is TRBV10-3 and J usage is TRBJ2-1; TRBD2 matches 11 bases. The CDR3 spells CAILAGVGNEQFF. The CDR3 bases are TGTGCCATACTAGCGGGAGTAGGGAATGAGCAGTTCTTC.